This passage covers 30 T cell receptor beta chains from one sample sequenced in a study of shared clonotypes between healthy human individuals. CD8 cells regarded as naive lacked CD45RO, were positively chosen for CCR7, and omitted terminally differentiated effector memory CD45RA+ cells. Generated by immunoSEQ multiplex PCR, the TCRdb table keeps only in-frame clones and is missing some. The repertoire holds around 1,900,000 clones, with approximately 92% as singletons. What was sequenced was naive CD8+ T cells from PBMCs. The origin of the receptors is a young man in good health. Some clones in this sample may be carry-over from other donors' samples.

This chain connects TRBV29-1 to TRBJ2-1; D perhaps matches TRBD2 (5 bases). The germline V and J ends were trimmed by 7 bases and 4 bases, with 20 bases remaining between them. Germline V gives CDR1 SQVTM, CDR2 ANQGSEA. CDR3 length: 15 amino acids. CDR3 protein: CSADLWRVSYNEQFF. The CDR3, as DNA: TGCAGCGCCGACCTGTGGCGGGTTTCGTACAATGAGCAGTTCTTC.

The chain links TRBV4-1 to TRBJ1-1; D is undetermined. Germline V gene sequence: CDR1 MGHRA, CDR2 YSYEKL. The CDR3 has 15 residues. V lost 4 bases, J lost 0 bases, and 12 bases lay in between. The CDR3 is CASSPQSGMNTEAFF. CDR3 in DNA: TGCGCCAGCAGCCCCCAGTCAGGAATGAACACTGAAGCTTTCTTT.

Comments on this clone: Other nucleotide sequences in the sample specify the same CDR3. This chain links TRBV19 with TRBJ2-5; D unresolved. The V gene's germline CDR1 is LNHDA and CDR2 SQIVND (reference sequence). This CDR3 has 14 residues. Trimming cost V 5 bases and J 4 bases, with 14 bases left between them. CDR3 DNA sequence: TGTGCCAGTAGTCCCCGGACGGGCAGAGAGACCCAGTACTTC. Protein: CASSPRTGRETQYF.

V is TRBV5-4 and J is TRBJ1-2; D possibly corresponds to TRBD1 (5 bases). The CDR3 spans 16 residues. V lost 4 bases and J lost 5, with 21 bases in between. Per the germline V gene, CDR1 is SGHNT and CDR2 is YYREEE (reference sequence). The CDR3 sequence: CASSLGKTPGLYGYTF. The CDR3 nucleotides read TGTGCCAGCAGCCTGGGGAAGACGCCGGGACTTTATGGCTACACCTTC.

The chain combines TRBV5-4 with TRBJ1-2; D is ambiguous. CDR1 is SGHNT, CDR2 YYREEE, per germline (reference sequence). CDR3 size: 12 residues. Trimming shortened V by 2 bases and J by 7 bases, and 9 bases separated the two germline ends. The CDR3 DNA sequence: TGTGCCAGCAGCTTAGGACTGGGTGGCTACACCTTC. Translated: CASSLGLGGYTF.

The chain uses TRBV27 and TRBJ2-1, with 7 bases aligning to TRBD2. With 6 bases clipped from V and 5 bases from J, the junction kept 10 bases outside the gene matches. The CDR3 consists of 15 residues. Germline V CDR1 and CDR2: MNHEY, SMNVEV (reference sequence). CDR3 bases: TGTGCCAGCAGGGAAACCGGGGGACTAAACAATGAGCAGTTCTTC. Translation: CASRETGGLNNEQFF.

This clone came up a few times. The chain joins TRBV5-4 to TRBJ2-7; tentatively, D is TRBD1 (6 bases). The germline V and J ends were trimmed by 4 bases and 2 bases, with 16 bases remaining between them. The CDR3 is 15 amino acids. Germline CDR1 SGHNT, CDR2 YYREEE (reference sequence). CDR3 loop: CASSEGLQGTYEQYF. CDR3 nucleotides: TGTGCCAGCAGCGAGGGATTACAGGGTACCTACGAGCAGTACTTC. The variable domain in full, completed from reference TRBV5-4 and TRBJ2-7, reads ETGVTQSPTHLIKTRGQQVTLRCSSQSGHNTVSWYQQALGQGPQFIFQYYREEENGRGNFPPRFSGLQFPNYSSELNVNALELDDSALYLCASSEGLQGTYEQYFGPGTRLTVT.

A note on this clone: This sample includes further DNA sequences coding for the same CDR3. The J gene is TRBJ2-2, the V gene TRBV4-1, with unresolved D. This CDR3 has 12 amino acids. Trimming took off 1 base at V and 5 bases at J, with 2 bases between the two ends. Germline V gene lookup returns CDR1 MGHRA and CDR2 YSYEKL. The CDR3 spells CASSQGTGELFF. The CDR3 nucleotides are TGCGCCAGCAGCCAAGGGACCGGGGAGCTGTTTTTT.

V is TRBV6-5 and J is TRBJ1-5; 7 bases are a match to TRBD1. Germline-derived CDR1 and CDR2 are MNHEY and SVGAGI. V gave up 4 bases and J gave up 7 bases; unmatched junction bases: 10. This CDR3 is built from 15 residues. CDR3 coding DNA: TGTGCCAGCAGTTTCCGCCGGGACAGAAGCCAGCCCCAGCATTTT. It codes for CASSFRRDRSQPQHF.

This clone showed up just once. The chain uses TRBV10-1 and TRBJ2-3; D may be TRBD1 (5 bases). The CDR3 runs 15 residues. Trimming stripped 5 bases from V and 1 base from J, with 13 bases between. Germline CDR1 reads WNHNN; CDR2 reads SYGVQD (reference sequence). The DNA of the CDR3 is TGCGCCAGCAGTACTAAGGGGATTGGCACAGATACGCAGTATTTT. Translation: CASSTKGIGTDTQYF.

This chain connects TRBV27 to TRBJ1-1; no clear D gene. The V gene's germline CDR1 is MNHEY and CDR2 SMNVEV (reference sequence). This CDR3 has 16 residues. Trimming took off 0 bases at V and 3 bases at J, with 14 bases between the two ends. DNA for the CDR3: TGTGCCAGCAGTTTATCCTCGGGAGGAATCGACACTGAAGCTTTCTTT. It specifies CASSLSSGGIDTEAFF.

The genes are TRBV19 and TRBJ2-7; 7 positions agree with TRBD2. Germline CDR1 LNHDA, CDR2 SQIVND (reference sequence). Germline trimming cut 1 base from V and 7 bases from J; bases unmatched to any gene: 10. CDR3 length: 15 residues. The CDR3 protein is CASSIAPGGLVEQYF. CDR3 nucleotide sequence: TGTGCCAGTAGTATAGCCCCCGGCGGACTAGTGGAGCAGTACTTC.

CDR3 DNA: TGCAGCGTTACAGGGAAGACCCAGTACTTC. Protein sequence: CSVTGKTQYF. The chain is built from TRBV29-1 and TRBJ2-5; TRBD1 might be the D (6 bases). With 5 bases removed from V and 6 bases from J, the gap between germline ends came to 7 bases. Germline CDR1 is SQVTM and CDR2 is ANQGSEA. This CDR3 is 10 amino acids long.

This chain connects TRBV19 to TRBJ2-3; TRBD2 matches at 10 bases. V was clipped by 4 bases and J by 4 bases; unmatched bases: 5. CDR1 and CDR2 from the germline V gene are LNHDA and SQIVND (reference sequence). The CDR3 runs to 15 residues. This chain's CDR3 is CASSRAGGIPDTQYF. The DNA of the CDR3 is TGTGCCAGTAGTAGAGCGGGAGGGATTCCAGATACGCAGTATTTT.

The CDR3 DNA sequence: TGTGCCAGCAGTTACTCGCCCGCAGGAACCTACGAGCAGTACTTC. It encodes CASSYSPAGTYEQYF. This chain connects TRBV6-6 to TRBJ2-7, with D unresolved. Trimming took off 0 bases at V and 2 bases at J, with 11 bases between the two ends. This CDR3 is built from 15 residues. Germline values: CDR1 MNHNY, CDR2 SVGAGI (reference sequence).

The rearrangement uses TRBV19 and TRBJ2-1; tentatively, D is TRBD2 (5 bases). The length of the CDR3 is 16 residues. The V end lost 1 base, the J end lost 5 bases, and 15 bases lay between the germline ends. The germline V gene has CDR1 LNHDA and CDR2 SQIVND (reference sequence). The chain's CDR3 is CASSIVQSPGNNEQFF. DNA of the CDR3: TGTGCCAGTAGTATAGTTCAATCCCCCGGGAACAATGAGCAGTTCTTC.

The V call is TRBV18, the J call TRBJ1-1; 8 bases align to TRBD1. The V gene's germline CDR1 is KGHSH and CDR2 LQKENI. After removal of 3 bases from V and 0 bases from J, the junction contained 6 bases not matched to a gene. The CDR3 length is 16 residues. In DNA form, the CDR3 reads TGTGCCAGCTCACCCGACAGGGGATACATGAACACTGAAGCTTTCTTT. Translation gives CASSPDRGYMNTEAFF.

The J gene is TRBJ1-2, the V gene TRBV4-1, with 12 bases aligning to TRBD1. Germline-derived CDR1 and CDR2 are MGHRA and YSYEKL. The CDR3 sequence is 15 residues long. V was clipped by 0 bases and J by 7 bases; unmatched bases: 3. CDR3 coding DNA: TGCGCCAGCAGCCAAGAGGGACAGGGGGCGGGTGGCTACACCTTC. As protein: CASSQEGQGAGGYTF.

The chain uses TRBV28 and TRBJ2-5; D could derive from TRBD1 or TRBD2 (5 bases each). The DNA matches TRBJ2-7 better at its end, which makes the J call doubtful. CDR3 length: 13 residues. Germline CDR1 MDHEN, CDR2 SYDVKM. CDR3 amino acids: CASSRDPGYEQYF. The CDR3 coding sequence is TGTGCCAGCAGTCGGGACCCGGGGTACGAGCAGTACTTC.

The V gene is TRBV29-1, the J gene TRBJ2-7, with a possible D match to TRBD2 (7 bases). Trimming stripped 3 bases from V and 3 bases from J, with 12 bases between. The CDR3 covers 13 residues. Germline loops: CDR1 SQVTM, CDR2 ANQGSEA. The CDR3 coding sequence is TGCAGCGTTGAGGGGGGGCCCAACTACGAGCAGTACTTC. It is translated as CSVEGGPNYEQYF.

The chain's CDR3 is CASSQVGFAGNTIYF. The CDR3 nucleotides are TGTGCCAGCAGCCAAGTGGGGTTTGCTGGAAACACCATATATTTT. The chain has TRBV14 and TRBJ1-3; D call uncertain. CDR1 SGHDN and CDR2 FVKESK come from the germline V gene. Trimming cost V 1 base and J 2 bases, with 9 bases left between them. CDR3 size: 15 residues.

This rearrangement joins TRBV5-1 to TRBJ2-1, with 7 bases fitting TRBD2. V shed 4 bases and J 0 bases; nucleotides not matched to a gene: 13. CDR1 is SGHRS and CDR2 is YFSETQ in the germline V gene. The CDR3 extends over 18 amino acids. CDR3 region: CASSLWPPPGGSYNEQFF. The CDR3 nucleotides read TGCGCCAGCAGCCTATGGCCCCCCCCGGGGGGCTCCTACAATGAGCAGTTCTTC.

CDR3 sequence reads: CASSSRLAGAYNEQFF. Here the CDR3 DNA reads TGCGCCAGCAGCTCAAGACTAGCGGGTGCCTACAATGAGCAGTTCTTC. The V gene is TRBV5-1, the J gene TRBJ2-1; 10 nucleotides agree with TRBD2. V gave up 3 bases and J gave up 2 bases; unmatched junction bases: 5. This CDR3 comprises 16 residues. Germline V gene lookup returns CDR1 SGHRS and CDR2 YFSETQ.

CDR3: CASSPKTSGLRDEQFF. The CDR3 nucleotides are TGTGCCAGCAGCCCAAAAACTAGCGGGTTAAGGGATGAGCAGTTCTTC. The gene calls are TRBV11-3 and TRBJ2-1; 9 nucleotides match TRBD2. With V trimmed by 5 bases and J by 8 bases, 13 bases remained unmatched. The CDR3 length is 16 residues. In germline, CDR1 is SGHNT, CDR2 YENEEA.

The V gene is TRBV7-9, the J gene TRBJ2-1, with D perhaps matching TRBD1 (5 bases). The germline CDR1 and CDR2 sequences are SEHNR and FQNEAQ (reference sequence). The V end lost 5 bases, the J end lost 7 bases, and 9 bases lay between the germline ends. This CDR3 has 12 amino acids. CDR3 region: CASSPDRNEQFF. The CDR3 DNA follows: TGTGCCAGCAGCCCTGACAGAAATGAGCAGTTCTTC.

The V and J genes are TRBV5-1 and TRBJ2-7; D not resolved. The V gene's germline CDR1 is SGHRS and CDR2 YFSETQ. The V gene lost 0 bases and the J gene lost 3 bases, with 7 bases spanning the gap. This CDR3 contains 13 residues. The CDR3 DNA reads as TGCGCCAGCAGCTTGGCTCATTTCTACGAGCAGTACTTC. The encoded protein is CASSLAHFYEQYF. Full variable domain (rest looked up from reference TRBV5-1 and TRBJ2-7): KAGVTQTPRYLIKTRGQQVTLSCSPISGHRSVSWYQQTPGQGLQFLFEYFSETQRNKGNFPGRFSGRQFSNSRSEMNVSTLELGDSALYLCASSLAHFYEQYFGPGTRLTVT.

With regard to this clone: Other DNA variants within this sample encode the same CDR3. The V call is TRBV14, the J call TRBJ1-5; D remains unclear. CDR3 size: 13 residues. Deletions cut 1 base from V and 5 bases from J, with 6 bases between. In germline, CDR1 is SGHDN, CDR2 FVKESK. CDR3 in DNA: TGTGCCAGCAGCCAAGGGGGTTATCAGCCCCAGCATTTT. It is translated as CASSQGGYQPQHF.

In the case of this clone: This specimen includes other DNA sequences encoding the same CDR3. In DNA, the CDR3 is TGCGCCAGCAGCTTGGTGAGACTAGCGGGGGTCAATGAGCAGTTCTTC. It yields the protein CASSLVRLAGVNEQFF. This chain links TRBV5-1 with TRBJ2-1, with 12 bases lining up with TRBD2. Germline assignment: CDR1 SGHRS and CDR2 YFSETQ. V was clipped by 0 bases and J by 6 bases; unmatched bases: 4. The CDR3 is 16 amino acids.

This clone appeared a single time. The CDR3 here is CASSQVAGINQPQHF. The CDR3 bases are TGCGCCAGCAGCCAAGTCGCAGGGATAAATCAGCCCCAGCATTTT. This sequence joins TRBV4-3 and TRBJ1-5; D is perhaps TRBD1 (5 bases). CDR3 length equals 15 residues. Germline-derived CDR1 and CDR2 are LGHNA and YSLEER. V was trimmed by 1 base and J by 4 bases, leaving 11 bases between them.

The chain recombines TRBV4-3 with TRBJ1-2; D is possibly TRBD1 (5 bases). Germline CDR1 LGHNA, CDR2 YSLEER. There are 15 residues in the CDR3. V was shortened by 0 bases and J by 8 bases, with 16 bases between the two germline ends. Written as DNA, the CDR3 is TGCGCCAGCAGCCAAGATTTGGGGCCTAGGGGAGGCTACACCTTC. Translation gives CASSQDLGPRGGYTF.